The 10 T cell receptor beta chains below were found in one sample sequenced in a study of CD8+ T cells in alopecia areata. RNA, once extracted, was reverse transcribed into cDNA for use as the sequencing template. The data were produced by immunoSEQ multiplex PCR, yet TCRdb's version contains in-frame clones alone and is incomplete. The sample lists about 200,000 clones, about 60% occurring once. Noted treatment: oral pan-JAK inhibitor, 5-10 mg twice daily. The sequenced sample was CD4+ T cells sorted from blood, obtained at week 4, from a patient treated with tofacitinib. The receptors were gathered from a human donor with alopecia areata.

The chain is built from TRBV4-2 and TRBJ2-7; D not resolved. Germline V CDR1 and CDR2: LGHNA, YNFKEQ. V lost 2 bases and J 6 bases, leaving 14 bases between the germline ends. The CDR3 is 14 amino acids. This chain's CDR3 is CASSQSSRHAEQYF. In DNA form, the CDR3 reads TGTGCCAGCAGCCAATCGAGCCGTCACGCCGAGCAGTACTTC.

The chain carries TRBV30 and TRBJ1-1; TRBD1 is a possible D gene (5 bases). This CDR3 contains 16 residues. Germline CDR1 reads GTSNPN; CDR2 reads SVGIG (reference sequence). Trimming cost V 1 base and J 3 bases, with 18 bases left between them. CDR3 sequence: CAWSDPIRRGHTEAFF. The CDR3 bases are TGTGCCTGGAGTGACCCAATTCGGAGGGGACACACTGAAGCTTTCTTT.

The chain combines TRBV30 with TRBJ1-1, with 7 nucleotides matching TRBD1. V gave up 2 bases and J gave up 9 bases; unmatched junction bases: 9. The CDR3 has 13 amino acids. Germline V gene data show CDR1 as GTSNPN and CDR2 as SVGIG (reference sequence). In DNA, the CDR3 is TGTGCCTGGAGTCCAGGGGGGAGTGGAAAAGCTTTCTTT. It encodes CAWSPGGSGKAFF. Supplemented by reference TRBV30 and TRBJ1-1, the full variable domain reads SQTIHQWPATLVQPVGSPLSLECTVEGTSNPNLYWYRQAAGRGLQLLFYSVGIGQISSEVPQNLSASRPQDRQFILSSKKLLLSDSGFYLCAWSPGGSGKAFFGQGTRLTVV.

There are a few counts of this clone. CDR3 nucleotides: TGTGCCAGCAGTAAGACTAGGACCGAGCAGTTCTTC. Translation: CASSKTRTEQFF. This chain links TRBV25-1 with TRBJ2-1, with TRBD2 as a possible D gene (6 bases). Germline V gene data show CDR1 as MGHDK and CDR2 as SYGVNS. This CDR3 comprises 12 residues. Trimming removed 5 bases at V and 10 bases at J, with 12 bases between.

The chain joins TRBV5-1 to TRBJ2-7; TRBD2 matches at 7 bases. Germline V gene lookup returns CDR1 SGHRS and CDR2 YFSETQ. Losses at the gene ends were 0 bases for V and 2 bases for J; bases not matched to a gene: 5. This CDR3 is 15 amino acids long. The CDR3 spells CASSLVTGGPYEQYF. The CDR3 coding sequence is TGCGCCAGCAGCTTGGTGACGGGGGGTCCCTACGAGCAGTACTTC.

To note about this clone: This CDR3 is also generated by other DNA sequences in the sample. The chain is built from TRBV29-1 and TRBJ2-1; D ambiguous. The CDR3 runs 11 residues. Germline lookup yields CDR1 SQVTM and CDR2 ANQGSEA. Trimming removed 6 bases from V and 0 bases from J, with 3 bases in between. The CDR3 here is CSVRSYNEQFF. The CDR3 region has the DNA TGCAGCGTGCGCTCCTACAATGAGCAGTTCTTC.

The CDR3 sequence: CASCEGHFNWDYGYTF. The CDR3, as DNA: TGCGCCAGCTGTGAGGGACACTTTAATTGGGACTATGGCTACACCTTC. V and J are TRBV5-1 and TRBJ1-2; weak D call: TRBD1 (6 bases). The CDR3 is 16 residues long. The V gene's germline CDR1 is SGHRS and CDR2 YFSETQ. The V and J ends lost 7 bases and 3 bases respectively, with 22 bases between them. Together with reference TRBV5-1 and TRBJ1-2, the CDR3 gives the full variable domain: KAGVTQTPRYLIKTRGQQVTLSCSPISGHRSVSWYQQTPGQGLQFLFEYFSETQRNKGNFPGRFSGRQFSNSRSEMNVSTLELGDSALYLCASCEGHFNWDYGYTFGSGTRLTVV.

The chain combines TRBV18 with TRBJ2-3; 7 bases are shared with TRBD2. V was pared by 3 bases and J by 2 bases, with 8 bases of the junction left unmatched. The CDR3 spans 16 residues. Germline CDR1 reads KGHSH; CDR2 reads LQKENI. Here the CDR3 reads CASSPVSGVLTDTQYF. Written as DNA, the CDR3 is TGTGCCAGCTCACCCGTCAGCGGGGTTCTCACAGATACGCAGTATTTT.

The chain joins TRBV20-1 to TRBJ2-1, with D unresolved. V gave up 5 bases and J gave up 5 bases, with 4 bases separating them. Germline CDR1 and CDR2: DFQATT and SNEGSKA (reference sequence). The length of the CDR3 is 10 residues. The CDR3 region has the DNA TGCAGTGCTGATGACAATGAGCAGTTCTTC. The encoded protein is CSADDNEQFF.

The V and J genes are TRBV13 and TRBJ1-6, with D possibly matching TRBD1 (5 bases). The CDR3 length is 15 residues. Germline values: CDR1 PRHDT, CDR2 FYEKMQ (reference sequence). V gave up 6 bases and J gave up 6 bases, with 15 bases separating them. The CDR3 coding sequence is TGTGCCAGCAGGAATCATATGGGGGGTAATTCACCCCTCCACTTT. Encoded protein: CASRNHMGGNSPLHF.